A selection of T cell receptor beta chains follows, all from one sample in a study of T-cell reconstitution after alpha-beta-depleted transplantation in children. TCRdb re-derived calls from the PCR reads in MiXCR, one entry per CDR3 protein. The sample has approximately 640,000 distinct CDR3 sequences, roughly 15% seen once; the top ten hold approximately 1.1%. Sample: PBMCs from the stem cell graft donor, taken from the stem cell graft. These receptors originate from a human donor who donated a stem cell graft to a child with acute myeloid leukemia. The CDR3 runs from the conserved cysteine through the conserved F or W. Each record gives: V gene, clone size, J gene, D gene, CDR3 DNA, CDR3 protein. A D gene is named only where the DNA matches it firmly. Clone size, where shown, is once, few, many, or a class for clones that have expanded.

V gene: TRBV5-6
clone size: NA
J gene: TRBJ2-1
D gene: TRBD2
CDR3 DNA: TGTGCCAGCAGCTTCCTAGCGGGGGTCCCGGGTGAGCAGTTCTTC
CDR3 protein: CASSFLAGVPGEQFF

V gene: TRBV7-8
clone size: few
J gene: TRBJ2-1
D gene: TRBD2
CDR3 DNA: TGTGCCAGCAGCTTAGCTCTTAGCGGGGGGGCTATAGGGCACAATGAGCAGTTCTTC
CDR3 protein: CASSLALSGGAIGHNEQFF

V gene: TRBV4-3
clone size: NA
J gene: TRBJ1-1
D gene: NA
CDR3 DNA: TGCGCCAGCAGCCAAGAAAACCGACCCGGGAGTGAAGCTTTCTTT
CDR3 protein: CASSQENRPGSEAFF

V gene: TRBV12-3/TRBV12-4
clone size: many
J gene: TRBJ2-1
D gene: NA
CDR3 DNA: TGTGCCAGCAGTTTAGGGGACAACTACAATGAGCAGTTCTTC
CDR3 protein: CASSLGDNYNEQFF

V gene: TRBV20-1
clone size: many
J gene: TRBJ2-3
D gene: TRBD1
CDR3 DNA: TGCAGTACCAAGCGTCCGGGACAGTACAGCACAGATACGCAGTATTTT
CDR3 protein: CSTKRPGQYSTDTQYF

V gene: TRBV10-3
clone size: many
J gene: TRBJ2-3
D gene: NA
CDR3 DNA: TGTGCCATCAGTGAGCCAATGGAGGGGGGCCGGAAAGGAGATACGCAGTATTTT
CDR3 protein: CAISEPMEGGRKGDTQYF

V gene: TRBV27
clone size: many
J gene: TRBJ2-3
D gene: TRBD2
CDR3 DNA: TGTGCCAGCAGCCTATCAAGCGGGGGGGCAGATACGCAGTATTTT
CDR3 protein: CASSLSSGGADTQYF

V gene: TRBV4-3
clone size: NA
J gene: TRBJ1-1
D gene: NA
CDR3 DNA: TGCGCCAGCAGCCAAGATTGGAGCAGACCAAACACTGAAGCTTTCTTT
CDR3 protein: CASSQDWSRPNTEAFF

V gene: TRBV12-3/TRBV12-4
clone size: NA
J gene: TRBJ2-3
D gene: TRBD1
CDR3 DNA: TGTGCCAGCAGCCCATGGCAGGGGGCCACAGATACGCAGTATTTT
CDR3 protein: CASSPWQGATDTQYF

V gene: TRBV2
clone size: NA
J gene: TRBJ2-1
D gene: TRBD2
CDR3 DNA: TGTGCCAGCAGTGAAAGCTTAGCGGGGGGGCCTCGATCCTACAATGAGCAGTTCTTC
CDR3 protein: CASSESLAGGPRSYNEQFF

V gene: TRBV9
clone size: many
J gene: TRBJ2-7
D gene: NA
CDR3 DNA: TGTGCCAGCAGCGTTGGACCCTCTACCTCCTACGAGCAGTACTTC
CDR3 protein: CASSVGPSTSYEQYF

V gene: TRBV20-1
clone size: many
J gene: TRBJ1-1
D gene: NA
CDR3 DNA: TGCAGTGCTAATCTGGGACCGAGGAACACTGAAGCTTTCTTT
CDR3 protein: CSANLGPRNTEAFF

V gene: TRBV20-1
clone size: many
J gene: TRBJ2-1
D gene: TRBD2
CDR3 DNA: TGCAGTGCTGGGACTAGCGGGGTTTACAATGAGCAGTTCTTC
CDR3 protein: CSAGTSGVYNEQFF

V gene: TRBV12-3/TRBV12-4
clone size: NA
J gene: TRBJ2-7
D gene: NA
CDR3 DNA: TGTGCCAGCAGTTTCGGTCTCGAGCAGTACTTC
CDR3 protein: CASSFGLEQYF

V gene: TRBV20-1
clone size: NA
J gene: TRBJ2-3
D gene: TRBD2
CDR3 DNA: TGCAGTGCTAGGGGACTAGCGGGGGCAGATACGCAGTATTTT
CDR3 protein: CSARGLAGADTQYF

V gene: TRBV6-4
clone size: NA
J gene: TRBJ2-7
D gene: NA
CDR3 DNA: TGTGCCAGCAGCTCACGAACGAACAGGGCCTACGAGCAGTACTTC
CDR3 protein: CASSSRTNRAYEQYF

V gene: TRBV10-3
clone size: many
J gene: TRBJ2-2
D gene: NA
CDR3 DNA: TGTGCCATCAGTGAGTCGCAGGAAACCGGGGAGCTGTTTTTT
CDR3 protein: CAISESQETGELFF

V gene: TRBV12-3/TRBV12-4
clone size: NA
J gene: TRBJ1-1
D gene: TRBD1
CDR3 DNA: TGTGCCAGCAGTTCTTACCGGGACAGCACTGAAGCTTTCTTT
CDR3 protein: CASSSYRDSTEAFF

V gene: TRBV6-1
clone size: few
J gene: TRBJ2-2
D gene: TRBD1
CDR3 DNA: TGTGCCAGCAGTGAAGCGCGAGGGGGCTGGGAGCTGTTTTTT
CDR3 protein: CASSEARGGWELFF

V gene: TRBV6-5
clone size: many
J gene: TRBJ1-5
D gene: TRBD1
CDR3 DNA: TGTGCCAGCAGCCGGGACAGGAATCAGCCCCAGCATTTT
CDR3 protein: CASSRDRNQPQHF

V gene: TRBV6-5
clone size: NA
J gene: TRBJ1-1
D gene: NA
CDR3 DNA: TGTGCCAGCAGTTATAACCGGGGGTTACGGGAAGCTTTCTTT
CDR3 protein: CASSYNRGLREAFF

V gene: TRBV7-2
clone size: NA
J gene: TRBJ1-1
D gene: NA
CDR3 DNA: TGTGCCAGCAGCTCATGGGGGACTGAAGCTTTCTTT
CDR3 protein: CASSSWGTEAFF

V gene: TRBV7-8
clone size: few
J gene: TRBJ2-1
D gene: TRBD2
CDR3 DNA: TGTGCCAGCAGCCCCCGGGGGGAAGCTATAAGGAATGAGCAGTTCTTC
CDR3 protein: CASSPRGEAIRNEQFF

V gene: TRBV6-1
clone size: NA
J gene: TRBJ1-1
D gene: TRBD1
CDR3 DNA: TGTGCCAGCACAAGAGGTTCGGCAGGGGGCACTGAAGCTTTCTTT
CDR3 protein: CASTRGSAGGTEAFF

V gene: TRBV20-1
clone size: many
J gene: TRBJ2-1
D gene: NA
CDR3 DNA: TGCAGTGCTATAATATTTCAGGGCAATGAGCAGTTCTTC
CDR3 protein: CSAIIFQGNEQFF

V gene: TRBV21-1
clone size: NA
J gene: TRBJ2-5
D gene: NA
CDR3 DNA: TGTGCCAGCTCGACCCGGTGGCGGGCTAGAGGTGGGACCCAGTACTTC
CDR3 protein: CASSTRWRARGGTQYF